What follows are 13 T cell receptor beta chains derived from one specimen sequenced in a study of T cells after posttransplantation cyclophosphamide. Treatment was busulfan-fludarabine conditioning, a marrow graft, and cyclophosphamide on days +3 and +4. Here immunoSEQ multiplex PCR was the method, and the copy in TCRdb shows in-frame clones only, minus some. The sample was found to contain more than 950 clones, and every one recurs. The material was PBMCs, obtained 84 days after allogeneic stem cell transplant with posttransplant cyclophosphamide. All receptors come from a young adult male patient who received an allogeneic stem cell transplant from a related donor, was CMV-positive, and had no GVHD. Part of the T cells may come from the graft donor.

This clone is medium-sized by share. This chain connects TRBV2 to TRBJ1-6; D is unresolved. V lost 8 bases and J lost 7, with 18 bases in between. The germline CDR1 and CDR2 sequences are SNHLY and FYNNEI. The CDR3 is 15 residues long. Here the CDR3 DNA reads TGTGCCAGCGGTTCGACTACAGACCTAAATTCACCCCTCCACTTT. It yields the protein CASGSTTDLNSPLHF.

By sample share, this clone is medium-sized. This chain joins TRBV28 and TRBJ2-7; a weak D match, TRBD1 (6 bases). V was trimmed by 3 bases and J by 1 base, leaving 13 bases between them. The CDR3 extends over 15 amino acids. CDR1 MDHEN and CDR2 SYDVKM come from the germline V gene. As DNA, the CDR3 is TGTGCCAGCAGTTTCGGTTCGACAGGTTCCTACGAGCAGTACTTC. This translates into CASSFGSTGSYEQYF. The complete variable domain, with remaining parts taken from reference TRBV28 and TRBJ2-7, reads DVKVTQSSRYLVKRTGEKVFLECVQDMDHENMFWYRQDPGLGLRLIYFSYDVKMKEKGDIPEGYSVSREKKERFSLILESASTNQTSMYLCASSFGSTGSYEQYFGPGTRLTVT.

The sample holds many counts of this clone. V gene TRBV12-3 or TRBV12-4 combines with J gene TRBJ1-5; no clear D. The V gene lost 6 bases and the J gene lost 6 bases, with 12 bases spanning the gap. This CDR3 is built from 13 residues. The chain's CDR3 is CASRRPVVQPQHF. The CDR3 DNA reads TGTGCCAGCAGGCGCCCCGTGGTTCAGCCCCAGCATTTT.

Judged by abundance, this clone is medium-sized (0.01 to 0.1%). One end of the junction does not line up with germline, which may come from a read error. The V gene is TRBV28, the J gene TRBJ2-7, with D perhaps TRBD1 (7 bases). This CDR3 has 12 amino acids. The germline V gene encodes CDR1 MDHEN and CDR2 SYDVKM. As DNA, the CDR3 is TGTGCCAGCAACCGGGGGACAGAGAAAGTTAAGTTC. Translating gives CASNRGTEKVKF.

By frequency in the sample, this clone is medium-sized (0.01 to 0.1%). The chain links TRBV6-4 to TRBJ2-3; 7 bases align to TRBD2. V was pared by 3 bases and J by 3 bases, with 0 bases of the junction left unmatched. CDR3 length: 13 amino acids. The germline CDR1 and CDR2 sequences are MRHNA and SNTAGT. The chain's CDR3 is CASSERETDTQYF. The DNA for the CDR3 is TGTGCCAGCAGTGAGCGGGAGACAGATACGCAGTATTTT.

By sample fraction, this clone is medium-sized. The chain couples TRBV29-1 to TRBJ1-4; D unclear. The CDR3 has 12 amino acids. Trimming removed 4 bases from V and 4 bases from J, with 7 bases in between. CDR1 and CDR2 from the germline V gene are SQVTM and ANQGSEA. Here the CDR3 DNA reads TGCAGCGTTGTCCAGAGTAATGAAAAACTGTTTTTT. Translated: CSVVQSNEKLFF.

This clone is classed as medium-sized (0.01 to 0.1%). This rearrangement joins TRBV5-8 to TRBJ2-7, with no clear D. The length of the CDR3 is 13 residues. V was trimmed by 2 bases and J by 0 bases, leaving 6 bases between them. Germline CDR1 is SGHTS and CDR2 is YDEGEE. The CDR3 reads CASSFRASYEQYF. The CDR3 region has the DNA TGTGCCAGCAGCTTTAGGGCCTCCTACGAGCAGTACTTC. Using reference TRBV5-8 and TRBJ2-7 for the parts outside the CDR3, the full variable domain is EAGVTQSPTHLIKTRGQQATLRCSPISGHTSVYWYQQALGLGLQFLLWYDEGEERNRGNFPPRFSGRQFPNYSSELNVNALELEDSALYLCASSFRASYEQYFGPGTRLTVT.

Judged by abundance, this clone is medium-sized. V is TRBV2 and J is TRBJ1-1; possibly TRBD1 for D (6 bases). The germline V gene has CDR1 SNHLY and CDR2 FYNNEI. V lost 8 bases, J lost 1 base, and 11 bases lay in between. The CDR3 sequence is 13 residues long. CDR3 in amino acids: CASLMGANTEAFF. The CDR3 DNA reads as TGTGCCAGCTTAATGGGGGCGAACACTGAAGCTTTCTTT.

This clone was counted ten times or more. V usage is TRBV12-3 or TRBV12-4 and J usage is TRBJ2-7, with 9 positions matching TRBD1. V was pared by 6 bases and J by 6 bases, with 9 bases of the junction left unmatched. This CDR3 contains 14 residues. CDR3 in amino acids: CASRPPGQGGEQYF. CDR3 sequence (DNA): TGTGCCAGCAGACCCCCGGGACAGGGAGGCGAGCAGTACTTC.

Notes on this clone: One end of the junction fails to match germline, which may point to a read error. The CDR3 spells CASSVLGGNPIYF. CDR3 coding DNA: TGTGCCAGCAGCGTACTAGGCGGAAACCCCATATATTTT. The chain has TRBV9 and TRBJ1-3; D gene unclear. This CDR3 has 13 amino acids. Germline V gene data show CDR1 as SGDLS and CDR2 as YYNGEE.

This clone is categorized as medium-sized (0.01 to 0.1%). This chain connects TRBV4-3 to TRBJ2-3, with 7 bases matching TRBD2. The CDR3 extends over 16 amino acids. Germline values: CDR1 LGHNA, CDR2 YSLEER. V lost 1 base to trimming and J lost 1 base; unmatched junction nucleotides: 5. The CDR3: CASSQVRGSGTDTQYF. The CDR3 DNA reads TGCGCCAGCAGCCAAGTTCGCGGGAGCGGCACAGATACGCAGTATTTT.

This clone is medium-sized (0.01 to 0.1%). V usage is TRBV6-6 and J usage is TRBJ2-3; the match to TRBD2 covers 13 bases. The trim removed 8 bases at V and 2 bases at J, leaving 7 bases unmatched. The CDR3 loop spans 16 amino acids. Per germline, CDR1 MNHNY and CDR2 SVGAGI (reference sequence). CDR3 nucleotides: TGTGCCAGCGCCATGGGACTAGCGGGACTCACAGATACGCAGTATTTT. This translates into CASAMGLAGLTDTQYF.

Sample share makes this clone medium-sized. The V and J genes are TRBV2 and TRBJ2-1; 9 bases are shared with TRBD2. Trimming took 8 bases from V and 5 from J; bases not matched to a gene: 7. The V gene's germline CDR1 is SNHLY and CDR2 FYNNEI. This CDR3 has 14 amino acids. In nucleotides, the CDR3 is TGTGCCAGCCAGCGGGAGGCCGACAACAATGAGCAGTTCTTC. Its translation is CASQREADNNEQFF. The variable domain in full, with the rest retrieved from reference TRBV2 and TRBJ2-1, is EPEVTQTPSHQVTQMGQEVILRCVPISNHLYFYWYRQILGQKVEFLVSFYNNEISEKSEIFDDQFSVERPDGSNFTLKIRSTKLEDSAMYFCASQREADNNEQFFGPGTRLTVL.